This section outlines one T cell receptor (beta chain) sequence together with its context. What it recognizes is unknown. One entry per CDR3 protein results from TCRdb running MiXCR on the RT-PCR reads. This table holds some 500,000 distinct CDR3 sequences, 15% to 20% found once. The data were obtained in a study of response to subunit inactivated influenza vaccine. Study results and caveats: New T cells are recruited in small numbers by each seasonal influenza vaccination, according to the authors' suggestion.

The CDR3 length is 13 residues. The V end lost 6 bases, the J end lost 5 bases, and 16 bases lay between the germline ends. Germline V CDR1 and CDR2: DFQATT, SNEGSKA (reference sequence). The sequence was collected from a man between 50 and 75 years old who received an inactivated influenza vaccine. The sequenced sample was CD4+ T cells sorted from PBMCs, obtained 23 to 25 months after vaccination. V usage is TRBV20-1 and J usage is TRBJ1-1; D unclear. Written as DNA, the CDR3 is TGCAGTGCCCGGACCCTAGGAGGAACTGAAGCTTTCTTT. It is translated as CSARTLGGTEAFF.